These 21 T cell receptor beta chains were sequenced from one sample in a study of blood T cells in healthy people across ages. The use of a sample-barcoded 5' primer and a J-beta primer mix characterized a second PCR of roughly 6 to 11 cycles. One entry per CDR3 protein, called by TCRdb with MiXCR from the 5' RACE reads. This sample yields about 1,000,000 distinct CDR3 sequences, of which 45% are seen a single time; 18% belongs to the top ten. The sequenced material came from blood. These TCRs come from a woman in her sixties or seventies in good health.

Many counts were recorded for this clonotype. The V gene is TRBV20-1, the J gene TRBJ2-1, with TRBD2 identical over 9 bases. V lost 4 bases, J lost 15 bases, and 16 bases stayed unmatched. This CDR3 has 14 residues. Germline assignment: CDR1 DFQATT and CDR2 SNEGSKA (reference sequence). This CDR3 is CSAIPGTSSKGSFF. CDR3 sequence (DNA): TGCAGTGCTATTCCCGGGACTAGCAGCAAGGGATCGTTCTTC.

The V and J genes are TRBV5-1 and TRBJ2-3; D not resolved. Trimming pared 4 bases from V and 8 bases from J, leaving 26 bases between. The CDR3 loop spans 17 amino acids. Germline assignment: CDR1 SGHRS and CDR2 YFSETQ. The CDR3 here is CASSNLGTMLIKGTQYF. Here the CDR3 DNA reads TGCGCCAGCAGCAACCTCGGAACAATGCTAATAAAGGGTACGCAGTATTTT.

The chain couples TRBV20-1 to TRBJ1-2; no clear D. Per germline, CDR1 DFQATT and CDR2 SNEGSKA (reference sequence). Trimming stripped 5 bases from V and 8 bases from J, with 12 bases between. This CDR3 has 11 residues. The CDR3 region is CSALLPGGYTF. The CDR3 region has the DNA TGCAGTGCTCTACTGCCGGGGGGCTACACCTTC.

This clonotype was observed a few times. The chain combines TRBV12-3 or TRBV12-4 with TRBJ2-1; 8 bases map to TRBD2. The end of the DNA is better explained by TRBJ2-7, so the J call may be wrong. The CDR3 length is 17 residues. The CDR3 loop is CASSLDGGRPSYNEQYF. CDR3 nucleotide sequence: TGTGCCAGCAGTTTAGACGGCGGGAGGCCGTCCTACAATGAGCAGTACTTC.

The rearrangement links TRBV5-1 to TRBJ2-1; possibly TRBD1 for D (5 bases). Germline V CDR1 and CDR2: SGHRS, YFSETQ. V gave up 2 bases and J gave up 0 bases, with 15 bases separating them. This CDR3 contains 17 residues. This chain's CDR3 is CASSLAPDRSSYNEQFF. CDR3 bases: TGCGCCAGCAGCTTAGCCCCAGACAGAAGCTCCTACAATGAGCAGTTCTTC.

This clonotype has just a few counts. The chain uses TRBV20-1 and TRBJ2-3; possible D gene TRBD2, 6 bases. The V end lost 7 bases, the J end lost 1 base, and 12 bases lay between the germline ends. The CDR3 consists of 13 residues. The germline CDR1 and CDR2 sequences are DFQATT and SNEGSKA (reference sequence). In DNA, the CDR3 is TGCAGTGTCCCGGGACTCCGCACAGATACGCAGTATTTT. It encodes CSVPGLRTDTQYF.

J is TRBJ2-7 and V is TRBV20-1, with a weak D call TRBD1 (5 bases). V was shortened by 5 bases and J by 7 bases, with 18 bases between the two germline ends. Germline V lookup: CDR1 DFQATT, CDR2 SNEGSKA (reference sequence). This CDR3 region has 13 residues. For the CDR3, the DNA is TGCAGTGCTCTAGGGGCTCGCGCGTCTGAGCAGTACTTC. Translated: CSALGARASEQYF.

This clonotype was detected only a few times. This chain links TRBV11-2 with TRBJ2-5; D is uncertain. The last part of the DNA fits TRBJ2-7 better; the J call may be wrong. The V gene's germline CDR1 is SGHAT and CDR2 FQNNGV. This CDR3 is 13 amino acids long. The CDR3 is CASSLYTLYEQYF. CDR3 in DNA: TGTGCCAGCAGCTTATACACTCTCTACGAGCAGTACTTC.

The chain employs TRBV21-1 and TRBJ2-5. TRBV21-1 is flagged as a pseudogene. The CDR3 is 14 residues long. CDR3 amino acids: CASSKLQSVETQYF. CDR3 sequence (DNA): TGTGCCAGCAGCAAACTACAATCAGTGGAGACCCAGTACTTC.

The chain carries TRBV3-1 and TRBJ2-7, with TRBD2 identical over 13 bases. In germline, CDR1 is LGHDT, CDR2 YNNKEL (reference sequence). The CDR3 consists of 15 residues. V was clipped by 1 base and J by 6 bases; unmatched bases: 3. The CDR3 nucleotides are TGTGCCAGCAGCCAAGGGACTAGCGGGAGTTCCGAGCAGTACTTC. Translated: CASSQGTSGSSEQYF.

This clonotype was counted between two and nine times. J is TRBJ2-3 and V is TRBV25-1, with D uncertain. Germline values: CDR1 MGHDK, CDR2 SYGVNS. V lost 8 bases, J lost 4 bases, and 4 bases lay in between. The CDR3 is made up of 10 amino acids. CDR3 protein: CASLADTQYF. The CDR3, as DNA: TGTGCCAGCCTAGCAGATACGCAGTATTTT.

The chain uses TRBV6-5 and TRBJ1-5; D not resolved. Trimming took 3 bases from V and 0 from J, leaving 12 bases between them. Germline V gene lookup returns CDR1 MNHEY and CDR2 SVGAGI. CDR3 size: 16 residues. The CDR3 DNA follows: TGTGCCAGCAGTTATCAAAAGCCGCCTAGCAATCAGCCCCAGCATTTT. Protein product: CASSYQKPPSNQPQHF.

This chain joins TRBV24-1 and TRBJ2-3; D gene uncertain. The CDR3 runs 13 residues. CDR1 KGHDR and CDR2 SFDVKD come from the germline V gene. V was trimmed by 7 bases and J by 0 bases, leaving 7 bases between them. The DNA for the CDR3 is TGTGCCACCAGACGCGACAGCACAGATACGCAGTATTTT. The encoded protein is CATRRDSTDTQYF.

The CDR3, as DNA: TGTGCCACCAGCAGAGACCCGGGACAGGGGATCACTGGGGCCAACGTCCTGACTTTC. It translates to CATSRDPGQGITGANVLTF. This chain joins TRBV15 and TRBJ2-6, with 10 bases identical to TRBD1. Germline CDR1 is LNHNV and CDR2 is YYDKDF (reference sequence). The CDR3 is 19 amino acids. V lost 0 bases, J lost 2 bases, and 7 bases stayed unmatched.

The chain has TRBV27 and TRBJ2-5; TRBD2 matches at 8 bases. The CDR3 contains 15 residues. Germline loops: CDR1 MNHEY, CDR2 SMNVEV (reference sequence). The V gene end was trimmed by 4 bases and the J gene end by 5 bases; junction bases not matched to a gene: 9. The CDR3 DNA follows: TGTGCCAGCAGTTGGTCTAGCGGGTTAGGGGAGACCCAGTACTTC. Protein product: CASSWSSGLGETQYF.

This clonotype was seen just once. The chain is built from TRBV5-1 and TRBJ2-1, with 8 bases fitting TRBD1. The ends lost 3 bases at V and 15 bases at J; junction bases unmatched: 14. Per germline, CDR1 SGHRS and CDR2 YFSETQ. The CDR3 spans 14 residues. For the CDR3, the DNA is TGCGCCAGCAGCTCTAGTGGACAGGGTGGGCTTCGGTTCTTC. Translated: CASSSSGQGGLRFF.

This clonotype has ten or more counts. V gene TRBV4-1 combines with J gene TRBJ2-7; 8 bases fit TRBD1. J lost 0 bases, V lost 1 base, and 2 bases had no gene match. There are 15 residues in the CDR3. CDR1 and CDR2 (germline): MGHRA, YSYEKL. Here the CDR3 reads CASSQGTGLSYEQYF. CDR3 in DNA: TGCGCCAGCAGCCAAGGGACAGGGCTCTCCTACGAGCAGTACTTC.

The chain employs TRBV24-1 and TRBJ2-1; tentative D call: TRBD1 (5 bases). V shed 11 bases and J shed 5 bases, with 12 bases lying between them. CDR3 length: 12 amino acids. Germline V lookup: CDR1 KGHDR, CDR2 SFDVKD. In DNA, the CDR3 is TGTGCCATTGCGACAGCCGACAATGAGCAGTTCTTC. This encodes CAIATADNEQFF.

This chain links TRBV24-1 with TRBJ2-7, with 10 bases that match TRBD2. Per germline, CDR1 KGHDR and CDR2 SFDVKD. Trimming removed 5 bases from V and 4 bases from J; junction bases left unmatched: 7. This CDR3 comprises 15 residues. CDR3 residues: CATSVSGRYFYEQYF. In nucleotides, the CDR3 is TGTGCCACCAGTGTTAGCGGGAGGTACTTTTACGAGCAGTACTTC.

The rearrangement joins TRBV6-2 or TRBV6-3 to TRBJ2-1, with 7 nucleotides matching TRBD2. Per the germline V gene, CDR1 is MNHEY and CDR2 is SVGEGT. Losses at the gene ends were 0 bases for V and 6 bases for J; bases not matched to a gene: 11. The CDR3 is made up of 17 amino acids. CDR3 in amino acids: CASSYSSGGRWANEQFF. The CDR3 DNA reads TGTGCCAGCAGTTACTCGAGCGGCGGGAGATGGGCCAATGAGCAGTTCTTC.

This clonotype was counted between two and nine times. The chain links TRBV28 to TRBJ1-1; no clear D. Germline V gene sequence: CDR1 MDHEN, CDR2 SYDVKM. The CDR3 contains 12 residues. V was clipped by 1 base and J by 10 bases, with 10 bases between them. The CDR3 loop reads CASSLSAIGAFF. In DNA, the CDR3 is TGTGCCAGCAGTTTATCGGCTATTGGAGCTTTCTTT.